The present T cell receptor (beta chain) was sequenced within a study of human CD8 memory T cell subsets. There are 15 residues in the CDR3. Generation of TCR beta libraries used UMI-labeled 5' RACE. TCRdb reprocessed the 5' RACE reads, with one entry per CDR3 protein and no DNA. The ten top clones account for about 30%, within a sample of some 4,000 distinct CDR3 sequences. The receptor's source is a human donor in good health. The chain carries TRBV12-3 or TRBV12-4 and TRBJ2-3; no DNA is available, so the TRBD2 call from TCRdb remains unchecked. The source material was CD8+ effector memory T cells (TEM) sorted from PBMCs. The subset was: effector memory CD8 T cells, CCR7- CD45RO+ CD95+. The CDR3 region is CASSLGASNTDTQYF.